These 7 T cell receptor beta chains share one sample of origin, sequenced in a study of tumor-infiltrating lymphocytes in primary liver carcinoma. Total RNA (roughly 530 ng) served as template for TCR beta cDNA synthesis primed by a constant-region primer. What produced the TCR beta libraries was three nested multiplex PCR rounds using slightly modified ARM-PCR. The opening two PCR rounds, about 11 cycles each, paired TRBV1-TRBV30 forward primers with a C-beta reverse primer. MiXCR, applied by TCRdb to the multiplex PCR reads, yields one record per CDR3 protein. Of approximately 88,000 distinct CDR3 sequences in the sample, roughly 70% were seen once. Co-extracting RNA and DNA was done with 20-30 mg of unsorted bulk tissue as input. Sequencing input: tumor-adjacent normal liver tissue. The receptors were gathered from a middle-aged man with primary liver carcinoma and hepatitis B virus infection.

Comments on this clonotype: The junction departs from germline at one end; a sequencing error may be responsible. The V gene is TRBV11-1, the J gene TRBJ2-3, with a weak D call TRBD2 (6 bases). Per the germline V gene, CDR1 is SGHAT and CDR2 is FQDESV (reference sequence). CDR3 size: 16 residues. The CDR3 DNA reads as TGTGCCAGCAGCCTCCTTGACGGGAGCGTTGCAGATACTCAGTATTTT. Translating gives CASSLLDGSVADTQYF.

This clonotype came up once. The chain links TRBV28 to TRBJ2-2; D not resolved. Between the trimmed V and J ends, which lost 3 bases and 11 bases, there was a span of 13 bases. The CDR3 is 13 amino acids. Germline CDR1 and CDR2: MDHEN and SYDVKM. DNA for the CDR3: TGTGCCAGCAGTTTGGCACAAACCTGTGAGCTGTTTTTT. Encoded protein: CASSLAQTCELFF.

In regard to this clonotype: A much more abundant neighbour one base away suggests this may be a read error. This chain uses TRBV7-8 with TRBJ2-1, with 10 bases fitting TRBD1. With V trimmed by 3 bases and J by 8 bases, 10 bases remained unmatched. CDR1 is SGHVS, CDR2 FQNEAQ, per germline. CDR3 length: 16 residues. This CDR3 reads CASSFAGTGVIYEQFF. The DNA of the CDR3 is TGTGCCAGCAGCTTTGCCGGGACAGGGGTGATCTATGAGCAGTTCTTC. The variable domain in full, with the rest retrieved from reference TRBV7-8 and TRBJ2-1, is GAGVSQSPRYKVAKRGQDVALRCDPISGHVSLFWYQQALGQGPEFLTYFQNEAQLDKSGLPSDRFFAERPEGSVSTLKIQRTQQEDSAVYLCASSFAGTGVIYEQFFGPGTRLTVL.

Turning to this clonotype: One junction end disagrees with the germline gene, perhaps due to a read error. CDR3 sequence reads: CVSRSQDSAHQEIQYF. In nucleotides, the CDR3 is TGTGTCAGCAGATCCCAGGATTCGGCCCACCAAGAGATCCAGTACTTC. This chain connects TRBV11-2 to TRBJ2-5; D is undetermined. Germline loops: CDR1 SGHAT, CDR2 FQNNGV. The CDR3 loop spans 16 amino acids.

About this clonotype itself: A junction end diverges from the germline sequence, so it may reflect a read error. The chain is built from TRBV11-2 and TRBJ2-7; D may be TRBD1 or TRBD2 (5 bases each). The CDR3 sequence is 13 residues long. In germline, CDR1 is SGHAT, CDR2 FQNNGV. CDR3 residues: CASARGSPYDQYF. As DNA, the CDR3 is TGTGCCAGCGCCCGGGGCAGCCCCTACGATCAGTACTTC.

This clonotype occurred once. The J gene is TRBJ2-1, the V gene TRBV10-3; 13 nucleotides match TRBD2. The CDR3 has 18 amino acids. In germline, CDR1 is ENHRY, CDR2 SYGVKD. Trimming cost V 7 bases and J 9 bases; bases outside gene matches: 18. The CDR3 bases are TGTGCCATCAATGTGGGAAGTACCGGACTAGCGGGAGTAGGTGAGCAGTTCTTC. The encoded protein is CAINVGSTGLAGVGEQFF.

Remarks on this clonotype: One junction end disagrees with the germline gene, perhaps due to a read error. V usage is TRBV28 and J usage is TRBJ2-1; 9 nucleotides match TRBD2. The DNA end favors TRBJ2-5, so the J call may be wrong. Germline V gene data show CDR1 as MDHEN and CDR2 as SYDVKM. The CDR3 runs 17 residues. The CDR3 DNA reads TGTGTCAGCAGTTTTTTAGCGGGAGCCACCGCCGGCGAGATCCAGTACTTC. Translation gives CVSSFLAGATAGEIQYF.